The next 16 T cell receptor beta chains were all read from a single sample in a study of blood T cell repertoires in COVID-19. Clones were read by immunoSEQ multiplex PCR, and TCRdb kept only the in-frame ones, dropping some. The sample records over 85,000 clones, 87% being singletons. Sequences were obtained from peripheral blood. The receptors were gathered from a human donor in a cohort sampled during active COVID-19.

The CDR3 loop reads CASSSQSYGYTF. In nucleotides, the CDR3 is TGTGCCAGCAGTTCTCAGTCCTATGGCTACACCTTC. The chain combines TRBV6-2 or TRBV6-3 with TRBJ1-2; D is ambiguous. Germline CDR1 reads MNHEY; CDR2 reads SVGEGT. The V gene lost 4 bases and the J gene lost 4 bases, with 7 bases spanning the gap. The CDR3 spans 12 residues.

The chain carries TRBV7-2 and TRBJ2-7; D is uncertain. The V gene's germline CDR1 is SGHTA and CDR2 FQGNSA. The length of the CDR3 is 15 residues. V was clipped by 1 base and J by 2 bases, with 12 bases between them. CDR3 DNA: TGTGCCAGCAGCTTAGTCGGTGGGCCTGCCTACGAGCAGTACTTC. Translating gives CASSLVGGPAYEQYF.

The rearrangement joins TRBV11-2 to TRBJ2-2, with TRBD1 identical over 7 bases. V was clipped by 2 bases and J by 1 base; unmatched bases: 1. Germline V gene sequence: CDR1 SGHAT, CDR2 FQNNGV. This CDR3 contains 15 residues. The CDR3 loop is CASSLSGGNTGELFF. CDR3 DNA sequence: TGTGCCAGCAGCTTATCAGGGGGGAACACCGGGGAGCTGTTTTTT.

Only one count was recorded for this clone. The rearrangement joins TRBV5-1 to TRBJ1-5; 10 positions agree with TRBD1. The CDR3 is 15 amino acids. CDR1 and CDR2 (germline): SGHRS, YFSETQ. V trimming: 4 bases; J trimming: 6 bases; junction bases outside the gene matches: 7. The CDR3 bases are TGCGCCAGCAGCGTTGCGGGACAGGGGTCTCAGCCCCAGCATTTT. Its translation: CASSVAGQGSQPQHF.

The CDR3 region has the DNA TGCGCCAGCAGTGCCGGGACTAGCGGAATAAGCTCCTACAATGAGCAGTTCTTC. This gives the protein CASSAGTSGISSYNEQFF. V is TRBV5-1 and J is TRBJ2-1, with 11 bases fitting TRBD2. V gave up 5 bases and J gave up 0 bases; unmatched junction bases: 10. Germline CDR1 and CDR2: SGHRS and YFSETQ. The CDR3 spans 18 residues.

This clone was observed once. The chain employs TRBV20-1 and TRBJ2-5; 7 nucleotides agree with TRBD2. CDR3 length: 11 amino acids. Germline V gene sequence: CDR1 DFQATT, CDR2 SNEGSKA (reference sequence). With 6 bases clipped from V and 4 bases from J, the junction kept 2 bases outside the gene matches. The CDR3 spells CSARETETQYF. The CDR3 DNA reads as TGCAGTGCGCGGGAGACAGAGACCCAGTACTTC.

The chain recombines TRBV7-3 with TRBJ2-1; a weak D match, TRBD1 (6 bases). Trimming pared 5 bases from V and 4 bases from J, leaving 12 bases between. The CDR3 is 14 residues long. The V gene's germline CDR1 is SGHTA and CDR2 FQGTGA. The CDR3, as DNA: TGTGCCAGCAGCGCGCCAGGGGCTTACAATGAGCAGTTCTTC. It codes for CASSAPGAYNEQFF.

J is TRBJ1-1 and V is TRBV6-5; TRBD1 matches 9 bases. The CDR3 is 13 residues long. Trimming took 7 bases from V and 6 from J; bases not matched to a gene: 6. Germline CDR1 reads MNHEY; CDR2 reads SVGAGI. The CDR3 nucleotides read TGTGCCAGCACTCGCGACAGGGGGGCTGAAGCTTTCTTT. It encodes CASTRDRGAEAFF.

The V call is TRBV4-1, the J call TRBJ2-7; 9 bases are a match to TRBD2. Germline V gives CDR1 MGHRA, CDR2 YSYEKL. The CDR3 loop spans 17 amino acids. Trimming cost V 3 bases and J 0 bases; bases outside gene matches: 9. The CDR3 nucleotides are TGCGCCAGCAGCCAGCGGCAAGGTAGCGGGAGCTCCTACGAGCAGTACTTC. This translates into CASSQRQGSGSSYEQYF.

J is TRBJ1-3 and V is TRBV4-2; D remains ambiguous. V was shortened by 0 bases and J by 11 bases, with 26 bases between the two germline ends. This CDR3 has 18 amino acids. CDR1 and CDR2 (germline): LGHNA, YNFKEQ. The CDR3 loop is CASSQDLRMGLVWEAIYF. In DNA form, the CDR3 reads TGTGCCAGCAGCCAAGATCTGAGGATGGGCCTAGTTTGGGAGGCCATATATTTT.

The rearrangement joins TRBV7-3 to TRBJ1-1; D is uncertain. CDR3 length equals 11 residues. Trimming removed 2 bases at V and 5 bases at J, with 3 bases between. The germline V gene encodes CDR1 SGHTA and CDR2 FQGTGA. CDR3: CASSLYTEAFF. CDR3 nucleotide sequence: TGTGCCAGCAGCTTATATACTGAAGCTTTCTTT. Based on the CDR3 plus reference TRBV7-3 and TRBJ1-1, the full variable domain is GAGVSQTPSNKVTEKGKYVELRCDPISGHTALYWYRQSLGQGPEFLIYFQGTGAADDSGLPNDRFFAVRPEGSVSTLKIQRTERGDSAVYLCASSLYTEAFFGQGTRLTVV.

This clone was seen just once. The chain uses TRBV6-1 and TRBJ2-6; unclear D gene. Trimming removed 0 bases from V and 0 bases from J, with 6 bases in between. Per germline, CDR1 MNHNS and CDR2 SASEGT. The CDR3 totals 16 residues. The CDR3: CASSEARPSGANVLTF. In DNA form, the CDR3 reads TGTGCCAGCAGTGAAGCGCGCCCCTCTGGGGCCAACGTCCTGACTTTC.

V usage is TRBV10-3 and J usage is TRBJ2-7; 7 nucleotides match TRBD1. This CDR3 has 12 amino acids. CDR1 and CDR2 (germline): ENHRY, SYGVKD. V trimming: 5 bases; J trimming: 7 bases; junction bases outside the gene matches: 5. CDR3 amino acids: CAISLQGWEQYF. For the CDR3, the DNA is TGTGCCATCAGTCTACAGGGGTGGGAGCAGTACTTC.

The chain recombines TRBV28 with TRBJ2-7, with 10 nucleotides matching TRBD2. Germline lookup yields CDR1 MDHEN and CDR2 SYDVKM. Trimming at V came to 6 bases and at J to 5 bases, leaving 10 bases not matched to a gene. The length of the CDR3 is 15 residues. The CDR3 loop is CASRPPPSGSHEQYF. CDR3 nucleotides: TGTGCCAGCAGACCTCCCCCTAGCGGGAGCCACGAGCAGTACTTC.

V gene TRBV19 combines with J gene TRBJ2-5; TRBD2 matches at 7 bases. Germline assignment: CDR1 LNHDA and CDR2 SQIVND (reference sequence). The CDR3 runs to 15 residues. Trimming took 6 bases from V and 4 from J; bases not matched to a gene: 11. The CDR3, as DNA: TGTGCCAGTAGCCCAACGGGAGGTTCGAGAGAGACCCAGTACTTC. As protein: CASSPTGGSRETQYF.

The CDR3 coding sequence is TGTGCCAGCAGCTCCAATGAGGGCCTCCCTAACTATGGCTACACCTTC. It encodes CASSSNEGLPNYGYTF. V and J are TRBV7-3 and TRBJ1-2; D unclear. The CDR3 length is 16 residues. V was pared by 4 bases and J by 0 bases, with 15 bases between. Per the germline V gene, CDR1 is SGHTA and CDR2 is FQGTGA.